This T cell receptor (beta chain) stems from a study of chemoradiotherapy in HPV16-positive cancers. Across the whole study: Candidate HPV-specific clones and shared TCR motifs came from two HPV16-positive patients. General study points: HPV-specific T cells were functionally defined from only a couple of HPV16-positive patients. Better recurrence-free survival went with HPV-responsive T-cell expansion in HPV16-positive patients. During treatment, candidate HPV-specific clones and E7-related motifs expanded in tumor.

The germline CDR1 and CDR2 sequences are SEHNR and FQNEAQ (reference sequence). The CDR3 has 16 residues. Losses at the gene ends were 6 bases for V and 0 bases for J; bases not matched to a gene: 6. Concerning this clone itself: Its antigen is not identified.

Using immunoSEQ multiplex PCR, the repertoire was profiled, and TCRdb retains in-frame clones only, with some absent. The data hold fewer than 20,000 clones, with roughly 90% observed a single time. This TCR was recovered from a human donor with HPV-associated anogenital cancer. The starting material was blood, obtained from a patient who underwent chemoradiotherapy. The chain has TRBV7-9 and TRBJ2-4; 9 positions agree with TRBD1. The CDR3 coding sequence is TGTGCCAGCAGTCCCGACAGGGGGAGAGCCAAAAACATTCAGTACTTC. Its translation: CASSPDRGRAKNIQYF. Full variable domain (rest looked up from reference TRBV7-9 and TRBJ2-4): DTGVSQNPRHKITKRGQNVTFRCDPISEHNRLYWYRQTLGQGPEFLTYFQNEAQLEKSRLLSDRFSAERPKGSFSTLEIQRTEQGDSAMYLCASSPDRGRAKNIQYFGAGTRLSVL.